This T cell receptor (beta chain) derives from a study of regulatory T cells after allogeneic stem cell transplantation listed by TCRdb under 2018. Notes on the research overall: Patients were stratified according to whether acute graft-versus-host disease had developed within 100 days after stem cell transplantation. Fluorescence-activated cell sorting was used to isolate CD4+CD25+CD127- regulatory T cells from patient PBMCs. Conventional CD4+ T cells defined as CD4+CD25+/-CD127+ were also sorted and TCR-sequenced for comparison in the study. The study compared the TCR repertoire of regulatory T cells after allogeneic stem cell transplantation in patients who had acute graft-versus-host disease versus patients who did not.

The time point label of this sample denotes: 30 days after allogeneic hematopoietic stem cell transplantation. At 30 days after allogeneic hematopoietic stem cell transplantation, peripheral blood mononuclear cells were collected from the patients. Taking its sample share into account, this clonotype is large (0.1 to 1%). The antigen this receptor binds is unknown. Base quality data are lacking; no much larger clone is found one base away. V gives up 0 bases and J gives up 4 bases, and the segment between their germline ends measures 17 bases. The germline V gene supplies CDR1 MNHEY and CDR2 SVGAGI. Including cysteine and phenylalanine, the CDR3 has 17 amino acids. Kept here is only the CDR3 DNA, which spans 51 bases and is read in frame from base 1. Sequencing instrument: Illumina MiSeq. The SMARTer RACE cDNA Amplification kit was used to reverse transcribe the RNA, and the TCR beta CDR3 region was then amplified. RNA from sorted cells was extracted with the RNeasy Mini Kit. Illumina paired-end sequencing was applied to the TCR beta amplicons. Per the original workflow: MiXCR, VDJtools and the tcR R package were the tools used to analyze the TCR repertoire. The inverse Simpson index served to quantify diversity, and clones were sorted into rare, small, medium or expanded bins based on their proportion of the repertoire. TCRdb ran its own pipeline on the public reads, namely fastp trimming at Q25 and MiXCR clone calling, and kept in-frame beta chains. Each CDR3 protein gets just one entry, which takes the most common genes and DNA from the rows behind it. Here the V and J calls rest on TCRdb's processing, not on the authors' analysis. This sample lists about 900 distinct CDR3 sequences; around 20% were detected once. The ten largest make up roughly 20% of the sample.

Here is what the overall study found, with its caveats: Top 10 regulatory T-cell clones occupied a significantly larger repertoire share in non-GvHD patients, suggesting expansion of presumably allo-specific protective clones. No regulatory T-cell clones were found to be shared by all patients, and no significant correlation was observed between sorted cell numbers and the inverse Simpson index. A less diverse, more focused regulatory T-cell TCR repertoire was observed in patients without graft-versus-host disease than in patients with the disease. Because the patient sample size was small, the findings needed to be validated in a larger cohort. Conventional CD4+ T-cell repertoire diversity did not differ significantly between patients with and without graft-versus-host disease.

This chain is built from TRBV6-5 and TRBJ2-3; a confident D gene designation cannot be given. The sequences come from sorted CD4+ T cells from blood (whether regulatory or conventional is not recorded), collected 30 days after allogeneic stem cell transplant. The sequence was obtained from a human patient who had an allogeneic stem cell transplant, so the T cells may come from the graft donor. The nucleotide sequence reads TGTGCCAGCAGTTACTCGAACAACTATGGCTTCTCAGATACGCAGTATTTT. Protein translation: CASSYSNNYGFSDTQYF.